This T cell receptor beta chain was sequenced during a study of T cell responses to AZD1222 COVID-19 vaccine. For the study at large: Recipients boosted at about 4 weeks or about 12 weeks are pooled.

Assay: immunoSEQ multiplex PCR; the TCRdb copy retains only in-frame clones and omits some. The sample consists of 150,000 or so clones, approximately 90% of them appearing once. Study results and limitations: Regions left unmutated in variants are reportedly the target of nearly half of spike-specific TCRs. Most donors were white British, females outnumbered males, and clonal diversity was possibly underestimated. Just 5 or 6 AZD1222 recipients tested seropositive at baseline.

As for this clone: The antigen is undetermined.

This specimen was peripheral blood, taken on day 0 of AZD1222 vaccination. The sequence was collected from an adult in good health.

The CDR3 sequence: CASSNFRFWGYNEQFF. DNA for the CDR3: TGTGCCAGCAGTAACTTCAGGTTTTGGGGCTACAATGAGCAGTTCTTC. The chain has TRBV6-2 or TRBV6-3 and TRBJ2-1, with D unclear. This CDR3 is built from 16 residues. The germline V gene has CDR1 MNHEY and CDR2 SVGEGT. Trimming left V 5 bases short and J 3 bases short, with 17 bases between.